The 14 T cell receptor beta chains below all came from one sample that was sequenced in a study of T cells in Graves' hyperthyroidism and ophthalmopathy. RNA transcripts yielded amplified TCR beta CDR3 regions. When the TCR CDR3 underwent first-round RT-PCR, the HTBI primer set was used. From the multiplex PCR reads, TCRdb called clonotypes with MiXCR, one entry per CDR3 protein. Altogether 600,000 or so distinct CDR3 sequences are present, 15% to 20% being singletons, with the ten largest covering 3.5% to 4%. Sample: blood. All receptors come from a woman between 25 and 40 years old with Graves' hyperthyroidism.

This clonotype was seen at least ten times. V is TRBV3-1 and J is TRBJ2-1, with 10 bases fitting TRBD2. The length of the CDR3 is 16 residues. Germline CDR1 reads LGHDT; CDR2 reads YNNKEL (reference sequence). Trimming at V came to 4 bases and at J to 7 bases, leaving 10 bases not matched to a gene. The CDR3 protein is CASSLLLAGKQNEQFF. The DNA for the CDR3 is TGTGCCAGCAGCCTTCTACTAGCGGGAAAGCAAAATGAGCAGTTCTTC.

Of note for this clonotype: A single base separates this from a much larger clone, so it may be a read error. The chain joins TRBV5-6 to TRBJ2-1, with 9 bases lining up with TRBD2. The better agreement between TRBJ2-7 and the DNA end casts doubt on the J call. The CDR3 contains 15 residues. Germline V gene data show CDR1 as SGHDT and CDR2 as YYEEEE. Here the CDR3 DNA reads TGTGCCAGCAGCTTCGGCGGGAGGGGGTACAATGAGCAGTACTTC. Its protein product is CASSFGGRGYNEQYF.

In this sample, this clonotype turned up many times. The J gene is TRBJ2-7, the V gene TRBV28; 7 positions match TRBD1. V trimming: 7 bases; J trimming: 3 bases; junction bases outside the gene matches: 3. Germline CDR1 and CDR2: MDHEN and SYDVKM. This CDR3 has 12 amino acids. CDR3 protein: CASTGTDYEQYF. CDR3 coding DNA: TGTGCCAGCACCGGGACAGACTACGAGCAGTACTTC.

This clonotype was counted at least ten times. CDR3 bases: TGTGCCAGCAGTTTACGGACTAGCGGGAGTGAGGGGTCCTACGAGCAGTACTTC. Its protein product is CASSLRTSGSEGSYEQYF. The chain employs TRBV12-3 or TRBV12-4 and TRBJ2-7, with 13 bases matching TRBD2. The length of the CDR3 is 18 residues. Trimming cost V 2 bases and J 1 base; bases outside gene matches: 8.

This clonotype has a count of ten or more. V is TRBV5-5 and J is TRBJ2-3; the D gene is possibly TRBD1 (5 bases). In germline, CDR1 is SGHKS, CDR2 YYEKEE (reference sequence). Trimming removed 7 bases at V and 2 bases at J, with 14 bases between. The CDR3 extends over 14 amino acids. The CDR3 sequence: CASPGQGSTDTQYF. The CDR3 bases are TGTGCCAGCCCGGGCCAGGGATCCACAGATACGCAGTATTTT.

The chain recombines TRBV18 with TRBJ2-7; TRBD2 matches 12 bases. Germline CDR1 KGHSH, CDR2 LQKENI. This CDR3 has 16 amino acids. With V trimmed by 3 bases and J by 1 base, 4 bases remained unmatched. CDR3: CASSPLAGGGSYEQYF. For the CDR3, the DNA is TGTGCCAGCTCACCCCTAGCGGGAGGGGGATCCTACGAGCAGTACTTC.

The chain combines TRBV6-1 with TRBJ1-5; 7 positions agree with TRBD1. V was clipped by 7 bases and J by 5 bases; unmatched bases: 8. Germline V gives CDR1 MNHNS, CDR2 SASEGT. This CDR3 spans 14 amino acids. CDR3: CASKNRGLYQPQHF. The CDR3 DNA follows: TGTGCCAGCAAAAACAGGGGCCTGTATCAGCCCCAGCATTTT.

This clonotype showed up just a few times. The chain uses TRBV5-5 and TRBJ2-1; a possible D gene is TRBD2 (7 bases). The germline gives CDR1 SGHKS, CDR2 YYEKEE (reference sequence). The CDR3 runs to 14 residues. V lost 7 bases and J lost 7, with 18 bases in between. The CDR3 bases are TGTGCCAGCCTGGGGGGGCCGAACCCAAATGAGCAGTTCTTC. Amino acids: CASLGGPNPNEQFF.

The chain recombines TRBV6-1 with TRBJ1-2; the match to TRBD1 covers 8 bases. The germline V gene encodes CDR1 MNHNS and CDR2 SASEGT. CDR3 length equals 14 residues. Germline trimming cut 6 bases from V and 3 bases from J; bases unmatched to any gene: 6. CDR3 protein: CASSGQGGDYGYTF. The CDR3 DNA is TGTGCCAGCAGCGGACAGGGAGGAGACTATGGCTACACCTTC.

The chain combines TRBV29-1 with TRBJ1-1; the match to TRBD1 covers 9 bases. CDR1 and CDR2 from the germline V gene are SQVTM and ANQGSEA. The J segment lost 5 bases and the V segment lost 6 bases, leaving 10 bases of the junction unmatched. The CDR3 runs to 14 residues. The CDR3 reads CSVIWGQGGTEAFF. For the CDR3, the DNA is TGCAGCGTCATTTGGGGACAGGGAGGAACTGAAGCTTTCTTT.

This clonotype was seen at least ten times. The rearrangement uses TRBV7-9 and TRBJ2-5; D gene uncertain. V was trimmed by 2 bases and J by 2 bases, leaving 18 bases between them. Germline CDR1 reads SEHNR; CDR2 reads FQNEAQ (reference sequence). The CDR3 spans 17 residues. The CDR3 DNA is TGTGCCAGCAGCTTACGTTCTGTTGGAGCCATACAAGAGACCCAGTACTTC. Its protein product is CASSLRSVGAIQETQYF.

A few counts support this clonotype. For the CDR3, the DNA is TGCGCCAGCAGCCATGACACTCCAACCGCCGGGGAGCTGTTTTTT. Translated: CASSHDTPTAGELFF. J is TRBJ2-2 and V is TRBV5-1; D remains ambiguous. Trimming left V 4 bases short and J 6 bases short, with 16 bases between. The CDR3 length is 15 residues. Looked up from germline, CDR1 is SGHRS and CDR2 is YFSETQ.

This clonotype appeared many times. The rearrangement uses TRBV7-2 and TRBJ2-7; no definite D call. The CDR3 extends over 16 amino acids. Deletions cut 1 base from V and 3 bases from J, with 16 bases between. The germline gives CDR1 SGHTA, CDR2 FQGNSA. CDR3 coding DNA: TGTGCCAGCAGCTTAGGGTCCGCGTTTGTGAGCTACGAGCAGTACTTC. Protein: CASSLGSAFVSYEQYF.

A note on this clonotype: A much larger clone lies a single base off, so this may be a read error. This chain joins TRBV24-1 and TRBJ1-1; 8 bases match TRBD1. This CDR3 contains 13 residues. The V segment lost 5 bases and the J segment 7 bases; nucleotides outside the gene matches: 5. In germline, CDR1 is KGHDR, CDR2 SFDVKD. In nucleotides, the CDR3 is TGTGCCACCAGTGGCCGGACAGGGAGTGAAGCTTTCTTT. Protein sequence: CATSGRTGSEAFF.